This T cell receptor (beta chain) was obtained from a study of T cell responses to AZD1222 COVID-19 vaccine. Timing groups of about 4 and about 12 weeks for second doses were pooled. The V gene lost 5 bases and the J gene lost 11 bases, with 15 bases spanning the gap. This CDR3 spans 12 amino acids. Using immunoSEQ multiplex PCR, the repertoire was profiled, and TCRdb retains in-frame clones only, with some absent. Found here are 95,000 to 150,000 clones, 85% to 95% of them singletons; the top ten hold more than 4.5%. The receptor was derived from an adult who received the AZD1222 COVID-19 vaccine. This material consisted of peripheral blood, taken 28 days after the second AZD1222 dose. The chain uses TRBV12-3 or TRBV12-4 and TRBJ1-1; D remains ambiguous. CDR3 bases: TGTGCCAGCAGTATTGGACTTTTACGGGCTTTCTTT. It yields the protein CASSIGLLRAFF.